Shown below are 14 T cell receptor beta chains from a single sample sequenced in a study of T cells in Graves' hyperthyroidism and ophthalmopathy. It was RNA transcripts that yielded the amplified TCR beta CDR3 regions. During a first-round RT-PCR of the TCR CDR3, the HTBI primer set was used. Using its own MiXCR run on the multiplex PCR reads, TCRdb lists one record per CDR3 protein. Counted here are more than 500,000 distinct CDR3 sequences, about a sixth occurring once; the ten biggest clones make up 3.8%. The specimen was blood. These receptors were collected from a young woman with Graves' hyperthyroidism.

This clonotype was seen ten or more times. The chain carries TRBV28 and TRBJ2-5, with D perhaps being TRBD1 or TRBD2 (6 bases each). V was trimmed by 6 bases and J by 9 bases, leaving 17 bases between them. From germline, CDR1 is MDHEN and CDR2 SYDVKM. This CDR3 has 13 residues. The CDR3 reads CASRSRGAVSQYF. The DNA for the CDR3 is TGTGCCAGCAGGTCAAGGGGGGCGGTGTCCCAGTACTTC.

The chain recombines TRBV20-1 with TRBJ1-2; D is unclear. The V gene's germline CDR1 is DFQATT and CDR2 SNEGSKA (reference sequence). Trimming stripped 0 bases from V and 2 bases from J, with 13 bases between. The CDR3 totals 15 residues. The CDR3 DNA follows: TGCAGTGCTAGAGATCCCCCTGGTGGCAACTATGGCTACACCTTC. Protein product: CSARDPPGGNYGYTF.

This clonotype has at least ten counts. The chain is built from TRBV19 and TRBJ2-1, with 8 bases fitting TRBD2. The CDR3 has 13 amino acids. V was clipped by 5 bases and J by 7 bases; unmatched bases: 4. CDR1 and CDR2 from the germline V gene are LNHDA and SQIVND (reference sequence). CDR3 loop: CASSFSGSNEQFF. The CDR3 coding sequence is TGTGCCAGTAGTTTCAGCGGGAGTAATGAGCAGTTCTTC.

This clonotype was counted at least ten times. This sequence joins TRBV11-2 and TRBJ1-5; D is unresolved. Trimming took 4 bases from V and 4 from J, leaving 11 bases between them. CDR3 length equals 14 residues. Germline-derived CDR1 and CDR2 are SGHAT and FQNNGV. The CDR3 bases are TGTGCCAGCAGCTCTATAGGAGAGAATCAGCCCCAGCATTTT. Protein sequence: CASSSIGENQPQHF.

The rearrangement links TRBV5-4 to TRBJ1-2, with TRBD1 identical over 7 bases. V trimming: 4 bases; J trimming: 4 bases; junction bases outside the gene matches: 13. The CDR3 is made up of 16 amino acids. Germline V CDR1 and CDR2: SGHNT, YYREEE (reference sequence). The CDR3, as DNA: TGTGCCAGCAGCAACTCTAACGACAGGGCAATCTATGGCTACACCTTC. Its translation: CASSNSNDRAIYGYTF.

V usage is TRBV2 and J usage is TRBJ1-1; no firm D call. V lost 6 bases and J lost 7, with 9 bases in between. The CDR3 runs to 11 residues. Germline V gene data show CDR1 as SNHLY and CDR2 as FYNNEI. In DNA form, the CDR3 reads TGTGCCAGCAGCCGCGGACTTGAAGCTTTCTTT. Encoded protein: CASSRGLEAFF.

This clonotype was counted between two and nine times. The chain couples TRBV30 to TRBJ2-7; D remains ambiguous. There are 11 residues in the CDR3. The V gene's germline CDR1 is GTSNPN and CDR2 SVGIG (reference sequence). The ends were cut back, 3 bases at V and 0 bases at J, with 3 bases in the middle. CDR3 loop: CAWRTSYEQYF. CDR3 coding DNA: TGTGCCTGGAGGACCTCCTACGAGCAGTACTTC.

The chain is built from TRBV11-2 and TRBJ2-3; tentative D call: TRBD1 (5 bases). The germline CDR1 and CDR2 sequences are SGHAT and FQNNGV. V was clipped by 7 bases and J by 1 base, with 12 bases between them. CDR3 length: 14 amino acids. CDR3 nucleotide sequence: TGTGCCAGCATCCCTTTGACAGGCACAGATACGCAGTATTTT. Translating gives CASIPLTGTDTQYF.

This chain uses TRBV30 with TRBJ2-4; D may be TRBD2 (6 bases). The CDR3 is made up of 15 amino acids. Looked up from germline, CDR1 is GTSNPN and CDR2 is SVGIG (reference sequence). V shed 2 bases and J shed 3 bases, with 14 bases lying between them. The CDR3 DNA is TGTGCCTGGAGTCCCAGACTAGGAGGCAAAAACATTCAGTACTTC. It specifies CAWSPRLGGKNIQYF.

This clonotype came up a few times. The chain's CDR3 is CSAGTGFNEQFF. CDR3 coding DNA: TGCAGTGCTGGGACAGGGTTCAATGAGCAGTTCTTC. The rearrangement links TRBV20-1 to TRBJ2-1; TRBD1 matches 9 bases. Germline lookup yields CDR1 DFQATT and CDR2 SNEGSKA (reference sequence). This CDR3 has 12 residues. J was trimmed by 6 bases and V by 5 bases; bases with no gene match: 2.

The table lists this clonotype with a few counts. The gene calls are TRBV9 and TRBJ1-1; unclear D gene. This CDR3 spans 12 amino acids. The V and J ends lost 4 bases and 10 bases respectively, with 14 bases between them. CDR1 SGDLS and CDR2 YYNGEE come from the germline V gene. The CDR3 loop reads CASSPPTGIAFF. The CDR3 DNA reads TGTGCCAGCAGCCCCCCAACGGGAATAGCTTTCTTT.

The rearrangement uses TRBV19 and TRBJ1-1; D remains unclear. CDR3 size: 10 residues. Trimming removed 6 bases at V and 7 bases at J, with 6 bases between. Germline lookup yields CDR1 LNHDA and CDR2 SQIVND (reference sequence). The CDR3 region has the DNA TGTGCCAGTAGAGAAAATGAAGCTTTCTTT. Protein product: CASRENEAFF.

This clonotype was counted at least ten times. V gene TRBV12-3 or TRBV12-4 combines with J gene TRBJ1-1; D is ambiguous. The CDR3 length is 14 residues. V was cut by 4 bases and J by 0 bases, with 9 bases left in between. The CDR3 DNA reads as TGTGCCAGCAGTTCAAGGGCGATGAACACTGAAGCTTTCTTT. The encoded protein is CASSSRAMNTEAFF.

The J gene is TRBJ2-3, the V gene TRBV9; D uncertain. V dropped 0 bases and J dropped 2 bases, with 13 bases sitting between them. Germline V lookup: CDR1 SGDLS, CDR2 YYNGEE. This CDR3 contains 16 residues. This chain's CDR3 is CASSVVPEAITDTQYF. The CDR3 coding sequence is TGTGCCAGCAGCGTAGTTCCGGAAGCGATCACAGATACGCAGTATTTT.